This T cell receptor beta chain originates from a study of T cells in Graves' hyperthyroidism and ophthalmopathy. Study-wide points: Classification by a 13 V-J model distinguished ophthalmopathy from stable hyperthyroidism. Expanded thyroid clonotypes (above 0.001) were mostly also found in blood.

This clonotype came up a few times. The antigen remains undetermined. The investigators amplified TCR beta CDR3 regions from RNA transcripts. A set of HTBI primers served as the primers for a first-round RT-PCR of the TCR CDR3. TCRdb re-analysed the multiplex PCR reads in MiXCR, keeping a single row per CDR3 protein. The data show 530,000 or so distinct CDR3 sequences, roughly 24% seen once. Trimming stripped 3 bases from V and 9 bases from J, with 15 bases between. This CDR3 has 14 residues. This receptor was obtained from a woman aged 30 to 39 with Graves' ophthalmopathy. V and J are TRBV12-3 or TRBV12-4 and TRBJ1-5, with TRBD1 as a possible D gene (5 bases). Material: blood. The CDR3 protein is CASSLSGPKVPQHF. CDR3 sequence (DNA): TGTGCCAGCAGTTTGTCAGGGCCGAAGGTGCCCCAGCATTTT.